The clone carrying this TCR beta chain was counted a single time. What it recognizes is unknown. The TCR beta CDR3 regions underwent amplification using RNA transcripts as the source. First-round RT-PCR with HTBI primers amplified the TCR CDR3 region. MiXCR was run by TCRdb on the multiplex PCR reads, yielding one entry per CDR3 protein. Among hundreds of thousands of distinct CDR3 sequences listed, about two fifths were seen once. V dropped 8 bases and J dropped 7 bases, with 14 bases sitting between them. Germline assignment: CDR1 LNHDA and CDR2 SQIVND (reference sequence). The CDR3 runs 12 residues. The data are from a study of T cells in Graves' hyperthyroidism and ophthalmopathy. Study-wide results and caveats: Model predictions of ophthalmopathy came a median roughly 6.4 months before onset.

Uncontrolled infections, other autoimmune diseases, pregnancy or lactation led to exclusion of patients. Diagnostic decisions used clinical symptoms, serum thyroxine and TRAb, thyroid ultrasound and orbital computed tomography. Fresh peripheral blood, 9.5 to 10 ml of it, supplied the PBMCs. The TCR was taken from a man aged 18 to 30 with Graves' hyperthyroidism. Sequencing was carried out using blood. The rearrangement links TRBV19 to TRBJ2-5; a weak D match, TRBD1 (5 bases). CDR3: CASGADVGTQYF. The CDR3 bases are TGTGCCAGTGGGGCGGACGTTGGGACCCAGTACTTC.